This T cell receptor (beta chain) was captured in a study of chemoradiotherapy in HPV16-positive cancers. Across the study: Candidate HPV-specific T-cell clones and common TCR motifs came from functional assays in a couple of HPV16-positive patients. Study findings and constraints: Candidate HPV-specific clones and E7-related TCR motifs grew in tumor during treatment.

Over chemoradiotherapy, repertoires were sampled more than once. Data came from immunoSEQ multiplex PCR; TCRdb stores just in-frame clones and leaves some out. The data hold about 9,200 clones, with roughly 75% observed a single time. In germline, CDR1 is SGHNT, CDR2 YYREEE (reference sequence). The CDR3 is 16 residues long. As to this clone: Its antigen is currently unknown. The junction differs from germline at one of its ends, possibly a read error.

The clonotype was recovered from a human donor with HPV-associated anogenital cancer. V and J are TRBV5-4 and TRBJ2-2; tentative D call: TRBD2 (6 bases). The sample was collected from a patient who underwent chemoradiotherapy. CDR3 in DNA: TGTGCCAGCAGCTTTCCCCCGGGTTGGGGTGACGGGGGGCTGTTTTTT. Its translation is CASSFPPGWGDGGLFF.